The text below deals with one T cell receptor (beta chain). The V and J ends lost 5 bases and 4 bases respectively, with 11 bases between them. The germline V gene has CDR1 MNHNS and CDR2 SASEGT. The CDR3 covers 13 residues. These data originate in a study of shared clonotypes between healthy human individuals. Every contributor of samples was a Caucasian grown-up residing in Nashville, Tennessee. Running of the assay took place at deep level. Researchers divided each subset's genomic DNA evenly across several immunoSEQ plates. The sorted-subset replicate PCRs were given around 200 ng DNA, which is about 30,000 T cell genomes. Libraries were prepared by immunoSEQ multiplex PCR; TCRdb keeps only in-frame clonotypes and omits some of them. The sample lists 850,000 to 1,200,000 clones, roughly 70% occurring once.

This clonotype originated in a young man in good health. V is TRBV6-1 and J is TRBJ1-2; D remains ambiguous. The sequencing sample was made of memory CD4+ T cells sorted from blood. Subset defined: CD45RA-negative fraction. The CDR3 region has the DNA TGTGCCAGCAGTACCCCAGGACCCTATGGCTACACCTTC. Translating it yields CASSTPGPYGYTF.